The 18 T cell receptor beta chains given below trace back to one sample, sequenced in a study of beta chain features in type 1 diabetes. The entirety of the isolated RNA underwent reverse transcription, so expressed TCRB transcripts were sequenced. Clones were read by immunoSEQ multiplex PCR, and TCRdb kept only the in-frame ones, dropping some. Found here are 20,000 to 30,000 clones, over 60% of them singletons; the top ten hold over 2%. Sequencing input: Tregs from blood. The source is a woman between 35 and 50 years old in good health.

The V gene is TRBV14, the J gene TRBJ1-1; D unresolved. Per the germline V gene, CDR1 is SGHDN and CDR2 is FVKESK. Trimming pared 1 base from V and 6 bases from J, leaving 9 bases between. This CDR3 region has 13 residues. The CDR3, as DNA: TGTGCCAGCAGCCAAGTGAGAGGCTCTGAAGCTTTCTTT. Protein sequence: CASSQVRGSEAFF.

This clone has only one observation. The chain links TRBV11-2 to TRBJ2-1; 8 nucleotides agree with TRBD1. The ends lost 3 bases at V and 4 bases at J; junction bases unmatched: 8. The CDR3 has 16 residues. The germline V gene encodes CDR1 SGHAT and CDR2 FQNNGV. CDR3 region: CASSFTGGRDYNEQFF. In DNA form, the CDR3 reads TGTGCCAGCAGCTTCACAGGGGGTCGTGATTACAATGAGCAGTTCTTC.

The chain is built from TRBV10-1 and TRBJ1-6; 8 bases line up with TRBD1. CDR3 length: 15 amino acids. Germline-derived CDR1 and CDR2 are WNHNN and SYGVQD (reference sequence). V was pared by 1 base and J by 6 bases, with 2 bases of the junction left unmatched. The CDR3 DNA is TGCGCCAGCAGTGAGTGGACAGGGCTTAATTCACCCCTCCACTTT. Protein sequence: CASSEWTGLNSPLHF.

V usage is TRBV7-2 and J usage is TRBJ2-7, with a weak D call TRBD1 (6 bases). CDR3 length equals 13 residues. V was clipped by 5 bases and J by 3 bases, with 11 bases between them. Germline V lookup: CDR1 SGHTA, CDR2 FQGNSA. CDR3 in amino acids: CASSRQDGYEQYF. In DNA, the CDR3 is TGTGCCAGCAGCCGACAGGATGGCTACGAGCAGTACTTC.

The CDR3 bases are TGTGCCAGCAGCCTCCTAGCGGGGGGGCCAGGGTACGAGCAGTACTTC. It is translated as CASSLLAGGPGYEQYF. The J gene is TRBJ2-7, the V gene TRBV5-6, with TRBD2 matching 12 bases. The CDR3 totals 16 residues. Trimming removed 4 bases from V and 4 bases from J; junction bases left unmatched: 9. Germline CDR1 is SGHDT and CDR2 is YYEEEE.

This rearrangement joins TRBV15 to TRBJ2-5; 10 positions match TRBD1. This CDR3 contains 16 residues. Germline V gives CDR1 LNHNV, CDR2 YYDKDF (reference sequence). The trim removed 7 bases at V and 5 bases at J, leaving 13 bases unmatched. The CDR3 sequence: CATTMTGGFNVETQYF. The CDR3 nucleotides read TGTGCCACCACCATGACAGGGGGCTTTAATGTGGAGACCCAGTACTTC.

V is TRBV25-1 and J is TRBJ2-7; 10 bases fit TRBD1. The CDR3 spans 14 residues. In germline, CDR1 is MGHDK, CDR2 SYGVNS. V was pared by 1 base and J by 5 bases, with 2 bases of the junction left unmatched. Here the CDR3 DNA reads TGTGCCAGCAGTGAATGGGGGACAGGGGACGAGCAGTACTTC. Its translation is CASSEWGTGDEQYF.

The CDR3 DNA sequence: TGCGCCAGCAGCTTGGAAGGGGGCACGAACACCGGGGAGCTGTTTTTT. Amino acids: CASSLEGGTNTGELFF. The V and J genes are TRBV5-1 and TRBJ2-2; 7 bases align to TRBD1. The CDR3 spans 16 residues. V was clipped by 0 bases and J by 0 bases; unmatched bases: 2. The germline gives CDR1 SGHRS, CDR2 YFSETQ.

This clone was picked up a small number of times. The chain couples TRBV6-6 to TRBJ1-1, with 11 bases matching TRBD1. Germline V gives CDR1 MNHNY, CDR2 SVGAGI (reference sequence). Trimming cost V 7 bases and J 5 bases; bases outside gene matches: 6. This CDR3 spans 14 amino acids. The CDR3 bases are TGTGCCAGCATCACCGGGACAGGGGGGACTGAAGCTTTCTTT. Translation: CASITGTGGTEAFF.

There are a few counts of this clone. V is TRBV19 and J is TRBJ1-5; 10 bases fit TRBD1. With 4 bases clipped from V and 6 bases from J, the junction kept 6 bases outside the gene matches. Germline-derived CDR1 and CDR2 are LNHDA and SQIVND (reference sequence). The CDR3 is 15 amino acids. The CDR3 loop reads CASSTRTGGSQPQHF. CDR3 nucleotide sequence: TGTGCCAGTAGTACCCGGACAGGGGGGAGTCAGCCCCAGCATTTT.

V and J are TRBV6-1 and TRBJ2-5; the match to TRBD1 covers 8 bases. Germline values: CDR1 MNHNS, CDR2 SASEGT. V dropped 9 bases and J dropped 5; count of bases not matched to a gene: 5. This CDR3 spans 12 amino acids. CDR3 DNA sequence: TGTGCCAGTGGACAGGGATCGGAGACCCAGTACTTC. Its protein is CASGQGSETQYF.

This clone appeared a few times. The rearrangement joins TRBV2 to TRBJ2-1, with TRBD2 matching over 8 bases. Germline V gives CDR1 SNHLY, CDR2 FYNNEI. The CDR3 totals 14 residues. Trimming took 6 bases from V and 9 from J; bases not matched to a gene: 10. The CDR3 region is CASRSQRGYGEQFF. CDR3 nucleotides: TGTGCCAGCAGGAGCCAGCGGGGGTACGGTGAGCAGTTCTTC.

The chain has TRBV10-3 and TRBJ2-1, with 8 bases matching TRBD1. J gave up 5 bases and V 4 bases, and 4 bases lay outside the gene matches. The CDR3 extends over 14 amino acids. Germline CDR1 ENHRY, CDR2 SYGVKD. The CDR3 region has the DNA TGTGCCATCAGTGTAGGACAGGGTAACAATGAGCAGTTCTTC. This sequence encodes CAISVGQGNNEQFF.

This clone showed up just a few times. V usage is TRBV5-1 and J usage is TRBJ2-1, with 10 bases matching TRBD1. V shed 7 bases and J 5 bases; nucleotides not matched to a gene: 9. The germline V gene encodes CDR1 SGHRS and CDR2 YFSETQ. The CDR3 has 15 residues. CDR3 nucleotide sequence: TGCGCCAGCGAAGGGATGGGGACAGGGGACAATGAGCAGTTCTTC. Translating it yields CASEGMGTGDNEQFF.

A single count supports this clone. CDR3 DNA: TGCGCCAGCAGCGCGGGACTAGCGGGGGGGTTTTCGCAGTTCTTC. Protein sequence: CASSAGLAGGFSQFF. The chain has TRBV5-1 and TRBJ2-1, with TRBD2 matching 16 bases. With 4 bases clipped from V and 12 bases from J, the junction kept 7 bases outside the gene matches. The germline gives CDR1 SGHRS, CDR2 YFSETQ. This CDR3 region has 15 residues.

The chain has TRBV11-3 and TRBJ1-1, with 8 bases aligning to TRBD1. Trimming removed 4 bases from V and 3 bases from J; junction bases left unmatched: 13. Germline V gene data show CDR1 as SGHNT and CDR2 as YENEEA. The CDR3 is 17 residues long. CDR3 sequence: CASSYRTGRVGDTEAFF. The CDR3 DNA reads TGTGCCAGCAGCTATAGGACAGGGCGGGTGGGGGACACTGAAGCTTTCTTT.

V usage is TRBV6-5 and J usage is TRBJ2-3; D is unresolved. V dropped 4 bases and J dropped 1 base, with 12 bases sitting between them. The CDR3 covers 15 residues. CDR1 and CDR2 (germline): MNHEY, SVGAGI. The CDR3 nucleotides are TGTGCCAGCAGTTCCCGGGTCCTGGGCACAGATACGCAGTATTTT. It yields the protein CASSSRVLGTDTQYF.

The rearrangement joins TRBV19 to TRBJ1-5; 8 bases match TRBD1. The CDR3 is 16 amino acids. J gave up 0 bases and V 5 bases, and 6 bases lay outside the gene matches. CDR1 is LNHDA and CDR2 is SQIVND in the germline V gene (reference sequence). The CDR3 nucleotides are TGTGCCAGTAGTCCCCGACAGGGGATTAGCAATCAGCCCCAGCATTTT. It encodes CASSPRQGISNQPQHF.